The entry below gives a single T cell receptor (beta chain) sequence along with its context. The data originate from a study of cytomegalovirus exposure and HLA in healthy donors. The germline V and J ends were trimmed by 6 bases and 8 bases, with 19 bases remaining between them. The CDR3 totals 15 residues. From germline, CDR1 is SEHNR and CDR2 FQNEAQ (reference sequence). In the PCR, 60 Vbeta and 13 Jbeta primers were used. The assay was immunoSEQ multiplex PCR, and TCRdb's table has in-frame clones only and misses some. The sample has 110,000 to 150,000 clones, approximately 83% seen once; the top ten hold around 4%.

The chain recombines TRBV7-9 with TRBJ1-4; D uncertain. The receptor was isolated from a man aged 40-49 years in good health and CMV-seropositive. The material sequenced was PBMCs. As DNA, the CDR3 is TGTGCCAGCAGAAAAATGACGGGGTCCGAGGAAAAACTGTTTTTT. Translating gives CASRKMTGSEEKLFF.